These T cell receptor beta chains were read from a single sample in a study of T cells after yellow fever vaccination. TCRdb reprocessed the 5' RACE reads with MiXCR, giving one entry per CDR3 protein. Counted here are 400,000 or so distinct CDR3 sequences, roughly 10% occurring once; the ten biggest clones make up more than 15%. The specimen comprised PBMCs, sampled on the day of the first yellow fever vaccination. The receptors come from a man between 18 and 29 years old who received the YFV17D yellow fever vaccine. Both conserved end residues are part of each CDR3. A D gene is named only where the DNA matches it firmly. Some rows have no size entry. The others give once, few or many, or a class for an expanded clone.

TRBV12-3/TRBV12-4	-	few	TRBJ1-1	TGTGCCAGCAGTTTGGGCTTTGCCCTAGGGAACACTGAAGCTTTCTTT	CASSLGFALGNTEAFF
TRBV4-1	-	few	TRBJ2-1	TGCGCCAGCAGCCCTCTCAGGGACCTCTCCTACAATGAGCAGTTCTTC	CASSPLRDLSYNEQFF
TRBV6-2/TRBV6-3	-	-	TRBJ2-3	TGTGCCAGCAGTCTCACTGTGGGGTCGGGCACAGATACGCAGTATTTT	CASSLTVGSGTDTQYF
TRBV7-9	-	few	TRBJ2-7	TGTGCCAGCAGGCCACAGGGAGGCTACGAGCAGTACTTC	CASRPQGGYEQYF
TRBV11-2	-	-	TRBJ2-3	TGTGCCAGCAGCGCGAGAAGACTAGAGGATACGCAGTATTTT	CASSARRLEDTQYF
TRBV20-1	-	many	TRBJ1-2	TGCAGTGCTAGGCCGGGAGTTTATGGCACCTTC	CSARPGVYGTF
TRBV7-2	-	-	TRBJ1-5	TGTGCCAGCAGCTTAGAGACCGCCGGTCAGCCCCAGCATTTT	CASSLETAGQPQHF
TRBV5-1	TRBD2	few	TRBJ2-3	TGCGCCAGCAGCTTGGGACTAGCGGTGTTAGATACGCAGTATTTT	CASSLGLAVLDTQYF
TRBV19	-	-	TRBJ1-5	TGTGCCAGTAAGGGTCTCGATCAGCCCCAGCATTTT	CASKGLDQPQHF
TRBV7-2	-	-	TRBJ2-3	TGTGCCAGCAGCCGTCACCGTGGGGGTCGGGCAGATACGCAGTATTTT	CASSRHRGGRADTQYF
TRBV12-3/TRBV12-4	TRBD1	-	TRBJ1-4	TGTGCCAGCAGCATCCAGACAGGGGTTGAAAAACTGTTTTTT	CASSIQTGVEKLFF
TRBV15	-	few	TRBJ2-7	TGTGCCACCAGCAGAGATCTTGAACGCGAGCAGTACTTC	CATSRDLEREQYF
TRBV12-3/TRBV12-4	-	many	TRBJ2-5	TGTGCCAGCAGTTTACTAGCGCACCAAGAGACCCAGTACTTC	CASSLLAHQETQYF
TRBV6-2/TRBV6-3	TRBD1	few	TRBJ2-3	TGTGCCAGCAGGCTCGAGGGGGCCACGCAGTTAGATACGCAGTATTTT	CASRLEGATQLDTQYF
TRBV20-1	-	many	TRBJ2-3	TGCAGTGCTAGAGATCTCCGGGGGCTCACAGATACGCAGTATTTT	CSARDLRGLTDTQYF
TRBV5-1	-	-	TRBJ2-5	TGCGCCAGCAGCTTGTCGGGAGACCAAGAGACCCAGTACTTC	CASSLSGDQETQYF
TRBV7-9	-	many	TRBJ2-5	TGTGCCAGCAGCTTTGGGACCCAGTACTTC	CASSFGTQYF
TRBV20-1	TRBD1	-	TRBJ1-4	TGCAGTGCCCTGTCGGACAGGGGGAATGAAAAACTGTTTTTT	CSALSDRGNEKLFF
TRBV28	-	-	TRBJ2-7	TGTGCCAGCAGTTTACGGCGCTCCTACGAGCAGTACTTC	CASSLRRSYEQYF
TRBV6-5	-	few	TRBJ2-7	TGTGCCAGCAGTTACTCTGTGACAGAGAGAAGCCGACCCTACGAGCAGTACTTC	CASSYSVTERSRPYEQYF
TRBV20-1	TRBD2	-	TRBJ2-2	TGCAGTGCAACCGGGGGGGCCGGGGAGCTGTTTTTT	CSATGGAGELFF
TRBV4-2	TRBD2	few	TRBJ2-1	TGTGCCAGCAGCCAAGACCCGGCTAGCGGGGGGAGGAATGAGCAGTTCTTC	CASSQDPASGGRNEQFF
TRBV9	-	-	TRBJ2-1	TGTGCCAGCAGCGTAGCTGGCCTAGGGTACAATGAGCAGTTCTTC	CASSVAGLGYNEQFF